A selection of T cell receptor beta chains follows, all from one sample in a study of T cell responses to AZD1222 COVID-19 vaccine. This table comes from immunoSEQ multiplex PCR, and its TCRdb copy is limited to in-frame clones, with some not included. In the table there are 100,000 or so clones, about 88% of which are singletons. The source was peripheral blood, collected on day 0 of AZD1222 vaccination. Source of these receptors: an adult in good health. Each CDR3 is given with its conserved first and last residue. Fields, in order: J gene, clone size, CDR3 length, V gene, CDR3 protein. Expanded clones get a size class; other rows say once, few or many, or leave the size out.

j_call: TRBJ2-1
clone_size: NA
cdr3_length: 12
v_call: TRBV6-2/TRBV6-3
cdr3_aa: CASSYSTWEQFF

j_call: TRBJ2-5
clone_size: NA
cdr3_length: 14
v_call: TRBV5-6
cdr3_aa: CASSLVHGEETQYF

j_call: TRBJ2-7
clone_size: once
cdr3_length: 15
v_call: TRBV20-1
cdr3_aa: CSAREGDPNSYEQYF

j_call: TRBJ2-7
clone_size: NA
cdr3_length: 15
v_call: TRBV7-2
cdr3_aa: CASSLVEGTTYEQYF

j_call: TRBJ2-2
clone_size: NA
cdr3_length: 14
v_call: TRBV29-1
cdr3_aa: CSVDRGAFSGELFF

j_call: TRBJ1-5
clone_size: NA
cdr3_length: 14
v_call: TRBV20-1
cdr3_aa: CSASPGAGNQPQHF

j_call: TRBJ2-7
clone_size: NA
cdr3_length: 14
v_call: TRBV5-4
cdr3_aa: CASSTRDRGSEQYF

j_call: TRBJ2-5
clone_size: NA
cdr3_length: 16
v_call: TRBV5-4
cdr3_aa: CASSPLGGALQETQYF

j_call: TRBJ2-2
clone_size: NA
cdr3_length: 21
v_call: TRBV2
cdr3_aa: CASSAGLGKRREVVDTGELFF

j_call: TRBJ1-2
clone_size: NA
cdr3_length: 17
v_call: TRBV5-1
cdr3_aa: CASSFSTAGMMNYGYTF

j_call: TRBJ1-4
clone_size: NA
cdr3_length: 14
v_call: TRBV30
cdr3_aa: CAWRAPGQGQKLFF

j_call: TRBJ1-5
clone_size: NA
cdr3_length: 15
v_call: TRBV19
cdr3_aa: CASSTTGRRRRAQHF

j_call: TRBJ1-4
clone_size: NA
cdr3_length: 15
v_call: TRBV28
cdr3_aa: CASTWGGTGIEKLFF

j_call: TRBJ1-1
clone_size: NA
cdr3_length: 17
v_call: TRBV28
cdr3_aa: CASITRDLGPQNTEAFF

j_call: TRBJ2-1
clone_size: NA
cdr3_length: 16
v_call: TRBV7-2
cdr3_aa: CASSKELAGGPDEQFF

j_call: TRBJ1-2
clone_size: NA
cdr3_length: 15
v_call: TRBV4-3
cdr3_aa: CASSQDREGTYGYTF

j_call: TRBJ2-3
clone_size: NA
cdr3_length: 17
v_call: TRBV4-2
cdr3_aa: CASSPRDGQGFTDTQYF

j_call: TRBJ2-1
clone_size: NA
cdr3_length: 13
v_call: TRBV5-1
cdr3_aa: CASRPDVYNEQFF

j_call: TRBJ1-2
clone_size: NA
cdr3_length: 12
v_call: TRBV5-4
cdr3_aa: CASRREGSGYTF

j_call: TRBJ2-7
clone_size: NA
cdr3_length: 16
v_call: TRBV4-3
cdr3_aa: CASSQEFSGSSYEQYF

j_call: TRBJ2-2
clone_size: few
cdr3_length: 15
v_call: TRBV9
cdr3_aa: CASSARQGATGELFF

j_call: TRBJ1-2
clone_size: NA
cdr3_length: 13
v_call: TRBV14
cdr3_aa: CASSLTGNYGYTF

j_call: TRBJ1-6
clone_size: NA
cdr3_length: 14
v_call: TRBV4-3
cdr3_aa: CASSQEGGRSPLHF

j_call: TRBJ2-7
clone_size: NA
cdr3_length: 16
v_call: TRBV3-1/TRBV3-2
cdr3_aa: CASSQDGGTRSYEQYF